What follows is one TCR beta chain and its context. Unmatched junction bases numbered 2, after V lost 3 bases and J lost 2 bases. The germline V gene has CDR1 GTSNPN and CDR2 SVGIG (reference sequence). The CDR3 loop spans 13 amino acids. The data are from a study of CD8 T cells in Susac syndrome. Roughly 0.45 to 1 ug RNA was reverse transcribed with random hexamers. MiXCR, applied by TCRdb to the immunoSEQ multiplex PCR reads, yields one record per CDR3 protein. Of some 170,000 distinct CDR3 sequences listed, 94% were seen once; the top ten hold about 0.094%. Sequenced: CD4+ T cells from PBMCs. V and J are TRBV30 and TRBJ1-1, with 8 nucleotides matching TRBD1. The TCR originated in a human donor with multiple sclerosis. CDR3 coding DNA: TGTGCCTGGAGACCAGGGGGCAACACTGAAGCTTTCTTT. Protein sequence: CAWRPGGNTEAFF.